The 5 T cell receptor beta chains below all came from one sample that was sequenced in a study of CD8+ T cells in alopecia areata. Indicated treatment: oral pan-JAK inhibitor, 5-10 mg twice daily. RNA was extracted and reverse transcribed into cDNA as the sequencing template. Assay: immunoSEQ multiplex PCR; the TCRdb copy retains only in-frame clones and omits some. The sample gives roughly 120,000 clones, roughly 58% of which show up once; nearly 30% is in the top ten. This specimen consisted of CD8+ T cells sorted from blood, obtained at week 4, from a patient treated with tofacitinib. The receptors shown here come from a human donor with alopecia areata.

The V call is TRBV4-1, the J call TRBJ2-7, with D maybe TRBD2 (5 bases). Trimming cost V 0 bases and J 3 bases, with 12 bases left between them. Germline CDR1 reads MGHRA; CDR2 reads YSYEKL. This CDR3 spans 15 amino acids. The CDR3 here is CASSQESEVYYEQYF. CDR3 DNA: TGCGCCAGCAGCCAAGAGTCGGAGGTTTACTACGAGCAGTACTTC.

The chain is built from TRBV28 and TRBJ2-7; no clear D gene. V gave up 8 bases and J gave up 5 bases, with 19 bases separating them. From germline, CDR1 is MDHEN and CDR2 SYDVKM. This CDR3 region has 14 residues. The CDR3, as DNA: TGTGCCAGCGGCGACTCCGGCCCCCGGGACGAGCAGTACTTC. It yields the protein CASGDSGPRDEQYF.

V gene TRBV2 combines with J gene TRBJ2-2; perhaps D is TRBD1 or TRBD2 (6 bases each). The CDR3 length is 15 residues. Germline CDR1 and CDR2: SNHLY and FYNNEI. V was pared by 7 bases and J by 7 bases, with 19 bases between. CDR3 protein: CASTPVGAGSGELFF. CDR3 nucleotide sequence: TGTGCCAGCACCCCCGTGGGGGCGGGGAGCGGGGAGCTGTTTTTT.

This clone has only a few counts. This sequence joins TRBV7-9 and TRBJ1-1; no clear D. Germline CDR1 is SEHNR and CDR2 is FQNEAQ (reference sequence). CDR3 length: 13 amino acids. V was trimmed by 5 bases and J by 8 bases, leaving 15 bases between them. CDR3 sequence (DNA): TGTGCCAGCAGCATACTACTACTCGCGGAAGCTTTCTTT. As protein: CASSILLLAEAFF.

This clone occurred once. The rearrangement joins TRBV30 to TRBJ2-7; D is undetermined. Germline V lookup: CDR1 GTSNPN, CDR2 SVGIG (reference sequence). Deletions cut 0 bases from V and 5 bases from J, with 11 bases between. This CDR3 region has 13 residues. The CDR3 is CAWSVFNGHEQYF. The CDR3 DNA reads TGTGCCTGGAGTGTATTTAATGGCCACGAGCAGTACTTC.